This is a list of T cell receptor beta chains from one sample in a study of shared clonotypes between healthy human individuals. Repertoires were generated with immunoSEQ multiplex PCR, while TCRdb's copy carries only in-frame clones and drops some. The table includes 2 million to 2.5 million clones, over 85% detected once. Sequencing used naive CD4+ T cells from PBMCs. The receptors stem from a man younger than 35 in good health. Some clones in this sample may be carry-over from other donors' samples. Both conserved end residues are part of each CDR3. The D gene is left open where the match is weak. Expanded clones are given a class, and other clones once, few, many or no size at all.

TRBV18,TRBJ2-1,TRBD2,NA,TGTGCCAGCTCACCATGGGCGGGGGACAATGAGCAGTTCTTC,CASSPWAGDNEQFF
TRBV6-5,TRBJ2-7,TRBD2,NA,TGTGCCAGCAGCCCTAGCGGGAGTTCGAACGAGCAGTACTTC,CASSPSGSSNEQYF
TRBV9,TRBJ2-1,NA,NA,TGTGCCAGCAGCGTAGGGTGGGAGAATTATGATGAGCAGTTCTTC,CASSVGWENYDEQFF
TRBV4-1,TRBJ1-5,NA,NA,TGCGCCAGCAGCCAAGTATTAGTGAGGGGGAATCAGCCCCAGCATTTT,CASSQVLVRGNQPQHF
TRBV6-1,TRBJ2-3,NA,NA,TGTGCCAGCAGTGAAGCGAGGGAGTCGCAGTATTTT,CASSEARESQYF
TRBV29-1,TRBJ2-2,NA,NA,TGCAGCGCCGGCGTCGCGGGCATCACCGGGGAGCTGTTTTTT,CSAGVAGITGELFF
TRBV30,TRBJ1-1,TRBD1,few,TGTGCCTGGAGTATAGCGGGACAGGTGAACACTGAAGCTTTCTTT,CAWSIAGQVNTEAFF
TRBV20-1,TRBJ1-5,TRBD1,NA,TGCAGTGCAAGGACGGGACAGGCCCAGCATTTT,CSARTGQAQHF
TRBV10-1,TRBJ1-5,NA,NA,TGCGCCAGCAGAGATAGAGGCAGGGGATATAGTCAGCCCCAGCATTTT,CASRDRGRGYSQPQHF
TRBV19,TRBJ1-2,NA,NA,TGTGCCAGTAGTATGAGGGGATCCATCTATGGCTACACCTTC,CASSMRGSIYGYTF
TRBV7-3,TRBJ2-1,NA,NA,TGTGCCAGCAGCTTAAGAGGTAGCGGACCAATTGATGAGCAGTTCTTC,CASSLRGSGPIDEQFF
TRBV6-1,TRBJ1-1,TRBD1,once,TGTGCCAGCAGGGACCGGACAGGGTTCACTGAAGCTTTCTTT,CASRDRTGFTEAFF
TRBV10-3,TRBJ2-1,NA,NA,TGTGCCATCAGTGTTCTTAGCGGAGACTACAATGAGCAGTTCTTC,CAISVLSGDYNEQFF
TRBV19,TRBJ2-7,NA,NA,TGTGCCAGTAGTTCGGGCGGAGGTACCTACGAGCAGTACTTC,CASSSGGGTYEQYF
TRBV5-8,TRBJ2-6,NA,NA,TGTGCCAGCAGCTTGAGTTGGGGCGCTGGGGCCAACGTCCTGACTTTC,CASSLSWGAGANVLTF
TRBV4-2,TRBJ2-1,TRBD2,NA,TGTGCCAGCAGCCGCACCGGGACTAGCAATTTCCTCTCTGAGCAGTTCTTC,CASSRTGTSNFLSEQFF
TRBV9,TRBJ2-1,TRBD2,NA,TGTGCCAGCAGCATTAGCGGGGTGGGGTCCGATGAGCAGTTCTTC,CASSISGVGSDEQFF
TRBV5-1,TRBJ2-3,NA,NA,TGCGCCAGCAGCTGGGGAGGCTTTGGGGCCCTCGATACGCAGTATTTT,CASSWGGFGALDTQYF
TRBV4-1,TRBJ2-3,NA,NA,TGCGCCAGCAGCCATAGTCGTGTCGGGCCAGATACGCAGTATTTT,CASSHSRVGPDTQYF
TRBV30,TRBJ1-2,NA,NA,TGTGCCTGGCGGGCGTCTGGGGCCGCTAACTATGGCTACACCTTC,CAWRASGAANYGYTF
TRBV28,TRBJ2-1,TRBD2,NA,TGTGCCAGCACCCCCCCCGGGCCCTCGGGAGGTGAGCAGTTCTTC,CASTPPGPSGGEQFF
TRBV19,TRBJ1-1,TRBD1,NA,TGTGCCAGTAGTTCAACCAGGGGGCAAGAAGCTTTCTTT,CASSSTRGQEAFF
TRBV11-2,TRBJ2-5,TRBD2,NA,TGTGCCAGCAGCTTAGTAGGGGCTAGCGGGAGGGGGTACCAAGAGACCCAGTACTTC,CASSLVGASGRGYQETQYF
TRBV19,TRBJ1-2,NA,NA,TGTGCCAGTACCAAGGACGGAGCTAACTATGGCTACACCTTC,CASTKDGANYGYTF
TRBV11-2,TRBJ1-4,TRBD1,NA,TGTGCCAGCAGCTGGGACAGGGGCCCCAATGAAAAACTGTTTTTT,CASSWDRGPNEKLFF